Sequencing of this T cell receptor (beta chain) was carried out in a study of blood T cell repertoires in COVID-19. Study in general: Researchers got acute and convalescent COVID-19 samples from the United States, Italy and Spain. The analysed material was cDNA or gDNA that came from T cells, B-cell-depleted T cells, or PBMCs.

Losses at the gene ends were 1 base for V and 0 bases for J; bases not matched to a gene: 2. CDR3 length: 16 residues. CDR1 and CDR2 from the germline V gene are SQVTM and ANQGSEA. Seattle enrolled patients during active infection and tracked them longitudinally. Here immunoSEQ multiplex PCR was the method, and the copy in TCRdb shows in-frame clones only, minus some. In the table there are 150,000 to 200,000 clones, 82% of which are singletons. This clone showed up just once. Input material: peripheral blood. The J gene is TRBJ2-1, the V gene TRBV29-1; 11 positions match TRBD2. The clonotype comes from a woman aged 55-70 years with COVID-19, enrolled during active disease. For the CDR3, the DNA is TGCAGCGTTGAAGCCGGGACTAGCGGCTCCTACAATGAGCAGTTCTTC. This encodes CSVEAGTSGSYNEQFF.